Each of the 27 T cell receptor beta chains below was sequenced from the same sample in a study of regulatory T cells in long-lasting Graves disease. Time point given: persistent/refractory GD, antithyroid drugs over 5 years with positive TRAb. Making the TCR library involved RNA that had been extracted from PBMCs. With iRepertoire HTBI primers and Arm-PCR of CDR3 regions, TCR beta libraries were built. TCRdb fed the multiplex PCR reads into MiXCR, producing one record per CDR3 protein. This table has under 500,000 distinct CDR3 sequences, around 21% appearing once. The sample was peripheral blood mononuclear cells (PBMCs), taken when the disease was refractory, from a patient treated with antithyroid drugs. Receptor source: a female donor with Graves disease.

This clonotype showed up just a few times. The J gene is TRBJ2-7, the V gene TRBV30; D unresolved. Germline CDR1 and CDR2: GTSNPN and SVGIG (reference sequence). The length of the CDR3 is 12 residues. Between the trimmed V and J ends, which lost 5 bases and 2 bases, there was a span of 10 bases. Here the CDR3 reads CAWSSNPYEQYF. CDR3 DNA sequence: TGTGCCTGGTCTTCGAACCCCTACGAGCAGTACTTC.

For the CDR3, the DNA is TGTGCCAGCAGGCCCCAAGAAAGGACTCCGTACAATGAGCAGTTCTTC. Its translation is CASRPQERTPYNEQFF. V is TRBV12-3 or TRBV12-4 and J is TRBJ2-1; weak D call: TRBD2 (5 bases). V lost 6 bases, J lost 4 bases, and 19 bases lay in between. The CDR3 loop spans 16 amino acids.

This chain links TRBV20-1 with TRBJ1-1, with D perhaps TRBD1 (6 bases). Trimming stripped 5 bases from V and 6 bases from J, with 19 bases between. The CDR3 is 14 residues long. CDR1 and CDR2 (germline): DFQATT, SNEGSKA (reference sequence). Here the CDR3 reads CSADPSRDIPEAFF. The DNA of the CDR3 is TGCAGTGCTGACCCGTCCCGGGACATCCCTGAAGCTTTCTTT.

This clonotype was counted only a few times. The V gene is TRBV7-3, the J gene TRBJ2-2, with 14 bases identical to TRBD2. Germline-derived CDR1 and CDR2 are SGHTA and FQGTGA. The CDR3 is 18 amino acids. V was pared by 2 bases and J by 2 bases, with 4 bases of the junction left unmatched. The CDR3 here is CASSLAGTSGGNTGELFF. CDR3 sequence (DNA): TGTGCCAGCAGCTTAGCTGGGACTAGCGGGGGCAACACCGGGGAGCTGTTTTTT.

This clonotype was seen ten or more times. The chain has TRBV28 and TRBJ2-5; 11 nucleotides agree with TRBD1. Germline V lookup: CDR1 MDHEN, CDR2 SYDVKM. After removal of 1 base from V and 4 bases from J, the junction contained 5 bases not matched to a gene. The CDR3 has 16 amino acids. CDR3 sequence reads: CASSLSGQGGLETQYF. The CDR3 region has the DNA TGTGCCAGCAGTTTATCGGGACAGGGGGGGTTAGAGACCCAGTACTTC.

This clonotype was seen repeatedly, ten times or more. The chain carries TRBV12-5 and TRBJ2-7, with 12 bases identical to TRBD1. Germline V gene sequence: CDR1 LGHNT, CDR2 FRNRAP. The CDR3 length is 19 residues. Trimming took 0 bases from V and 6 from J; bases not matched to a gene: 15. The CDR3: CASGLVLGVEGQGAGEQYF. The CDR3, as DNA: TGTGCTAGTGGTTTGGTACTGGGCGTGGAGGGACAGGGGGCTGGCGAGCAGTACTTC.

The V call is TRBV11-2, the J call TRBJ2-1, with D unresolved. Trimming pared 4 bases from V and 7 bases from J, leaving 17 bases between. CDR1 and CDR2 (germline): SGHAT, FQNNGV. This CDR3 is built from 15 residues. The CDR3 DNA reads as TGTGCCAGCAGCTCGAATAGGCCCAAAGGGAATGAGCAGTTCTTC. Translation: CASSSNRPKGNEQFF.

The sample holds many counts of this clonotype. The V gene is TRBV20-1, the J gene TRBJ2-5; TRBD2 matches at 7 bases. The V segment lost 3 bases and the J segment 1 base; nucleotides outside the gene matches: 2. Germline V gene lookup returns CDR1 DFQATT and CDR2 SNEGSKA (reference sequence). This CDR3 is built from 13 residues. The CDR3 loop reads CSARTSSQETQYF. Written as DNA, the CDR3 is TGCAGTGCTAGGACTAGCTCCCAAGAGACCCAGTACTTC.

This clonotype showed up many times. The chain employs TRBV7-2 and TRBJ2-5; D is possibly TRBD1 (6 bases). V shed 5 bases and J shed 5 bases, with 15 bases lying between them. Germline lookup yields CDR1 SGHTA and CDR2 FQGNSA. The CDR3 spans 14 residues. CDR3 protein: CASSATGSFETQYF. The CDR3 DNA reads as TGTGCCAGCAGCGCAACAGGGTCTTTCGAGACCCAGTACTTC.

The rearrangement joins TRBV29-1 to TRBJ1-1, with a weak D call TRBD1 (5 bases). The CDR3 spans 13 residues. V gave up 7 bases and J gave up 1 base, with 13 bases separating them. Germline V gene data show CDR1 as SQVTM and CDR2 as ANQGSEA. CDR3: CSGRRTTNTEAFF. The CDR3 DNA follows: TGCAGCGGGAGAAGGACAACGAACACTGAAGCTTTCTTT.

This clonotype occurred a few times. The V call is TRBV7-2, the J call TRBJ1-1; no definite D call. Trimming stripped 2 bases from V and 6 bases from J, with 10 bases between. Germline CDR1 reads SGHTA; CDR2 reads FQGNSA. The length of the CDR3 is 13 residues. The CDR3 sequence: CASSLSSYSEAFF. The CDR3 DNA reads TGTGCCAGCAGCTTAAGCTCGTATTCTGAAGCTTTCTTT.

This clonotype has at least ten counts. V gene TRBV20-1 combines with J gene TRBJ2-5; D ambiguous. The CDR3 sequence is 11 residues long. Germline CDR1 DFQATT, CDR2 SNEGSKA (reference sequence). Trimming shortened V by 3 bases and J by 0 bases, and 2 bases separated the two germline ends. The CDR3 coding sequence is TGCAGTGCTAGGTACCAAGAGACCCAGTACTTC. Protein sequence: CSARYQETQYF.

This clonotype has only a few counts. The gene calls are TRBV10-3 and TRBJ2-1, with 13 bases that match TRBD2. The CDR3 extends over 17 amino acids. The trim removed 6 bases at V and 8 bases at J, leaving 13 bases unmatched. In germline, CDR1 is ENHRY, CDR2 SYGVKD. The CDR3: CAIRGTSGTLGLDEQFF. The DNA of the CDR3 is TGTGCCATCAGGGGGACTAGCGGGACTTTGGGATTGGATGAGCAGTTCTTC.

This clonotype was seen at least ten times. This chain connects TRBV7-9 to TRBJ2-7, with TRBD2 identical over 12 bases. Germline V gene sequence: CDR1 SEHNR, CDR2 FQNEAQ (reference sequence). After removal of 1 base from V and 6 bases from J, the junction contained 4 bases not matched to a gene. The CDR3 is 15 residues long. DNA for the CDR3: TGTGCCAGCAGCTTAGAGCCTAGCGGGAGGGCCGAGCAGTACTTC. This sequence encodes CASSLEPSGRAEQYF.

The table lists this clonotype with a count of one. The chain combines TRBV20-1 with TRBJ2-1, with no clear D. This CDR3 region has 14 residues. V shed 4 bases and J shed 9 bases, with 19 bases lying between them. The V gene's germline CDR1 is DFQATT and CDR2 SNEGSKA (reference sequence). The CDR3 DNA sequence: TGCAGTGCTAAAGCGAGACTTCTTATCTCTGAGCAGTTCTTC. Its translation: CSAKARLLISEQFF.

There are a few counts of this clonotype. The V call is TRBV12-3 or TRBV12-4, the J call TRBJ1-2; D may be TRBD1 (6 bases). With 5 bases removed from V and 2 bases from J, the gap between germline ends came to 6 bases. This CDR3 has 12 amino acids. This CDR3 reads CASSRGNYGYTF. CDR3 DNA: TGTGCCAGCAGTAGGGGGAACTATGGCTACACCTTC.

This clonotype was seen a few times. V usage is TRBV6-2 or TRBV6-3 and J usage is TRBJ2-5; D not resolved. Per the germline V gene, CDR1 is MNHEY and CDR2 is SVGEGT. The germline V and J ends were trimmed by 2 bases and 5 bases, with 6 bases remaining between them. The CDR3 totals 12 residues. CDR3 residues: CASSYPRETQYF. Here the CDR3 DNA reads TGTGCCAGCAGTTACCCCCGGGAGACCCAGTACTTC.

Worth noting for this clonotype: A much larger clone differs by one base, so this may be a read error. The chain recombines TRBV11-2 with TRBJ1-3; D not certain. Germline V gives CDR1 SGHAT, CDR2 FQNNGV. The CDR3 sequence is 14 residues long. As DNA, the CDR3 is TGTGCCACCAGCTTTCCGGGAGCTGGAAACACCATATATTTT. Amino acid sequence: CATSFPGAGNTIYF.

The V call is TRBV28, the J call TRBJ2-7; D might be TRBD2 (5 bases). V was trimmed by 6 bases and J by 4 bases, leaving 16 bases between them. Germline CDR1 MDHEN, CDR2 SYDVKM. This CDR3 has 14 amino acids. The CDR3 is CASSPSDSLYEQYF. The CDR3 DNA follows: TGTGCCAGCAGCCCTTCGGACTCTCTTTACGAGCAGTACTTC.

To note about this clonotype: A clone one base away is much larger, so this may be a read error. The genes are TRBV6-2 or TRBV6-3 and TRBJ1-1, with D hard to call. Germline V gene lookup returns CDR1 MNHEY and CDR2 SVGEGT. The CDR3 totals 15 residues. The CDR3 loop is CASSYSSTLNTETFF. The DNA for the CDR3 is TGTGCCAGCAGTTACTCCTCGACACTGAACACTGAAACTTTCTTT.

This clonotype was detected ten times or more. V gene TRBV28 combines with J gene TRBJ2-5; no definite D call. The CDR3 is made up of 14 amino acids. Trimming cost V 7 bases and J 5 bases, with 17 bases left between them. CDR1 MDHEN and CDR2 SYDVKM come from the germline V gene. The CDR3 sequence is CASNDPWVGETQYF. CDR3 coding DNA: TGTGCCAGCAATGATCCGTGGGTTGGGGAGACCCAGTACTTC. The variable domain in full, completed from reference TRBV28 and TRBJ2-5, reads DVKVTQSSRYLVKRTGEKVFLECVQDMDHENMFWYRQDPGLGLRLIYFSYDVKMKEKGDIPEGYSVSREKKERFSLILESASTNQTSMYLCASNDPWVGETQYFGPGTRLLVL.

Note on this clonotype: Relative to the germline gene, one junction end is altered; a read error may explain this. CDR3 loop: CASSWTGSGSTIYF. The CDR3 DNA sequence: TGTGCCAGCAGCTGGACAGGGTCCGGAAGCACCATATATTTT. This chain uses TRBV12-3 or TRBV12-4 with TRBJ1-3; 8 bases fit TRBD1. The CDR3 covers 14 residues.

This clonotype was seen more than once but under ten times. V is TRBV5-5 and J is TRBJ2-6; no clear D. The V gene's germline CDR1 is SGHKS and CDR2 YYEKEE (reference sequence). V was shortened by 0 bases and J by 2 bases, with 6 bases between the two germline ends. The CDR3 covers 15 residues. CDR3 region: CASSLAGPGANVLTF. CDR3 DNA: TGTGCCAGCAGCTTGGCTGGGCCTGGGGCCAACGTCCTGACTTTC.

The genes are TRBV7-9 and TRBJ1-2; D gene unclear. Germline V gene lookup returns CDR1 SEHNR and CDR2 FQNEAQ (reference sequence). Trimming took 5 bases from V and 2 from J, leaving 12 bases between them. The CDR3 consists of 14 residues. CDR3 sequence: CASSRDGGNYGYTF. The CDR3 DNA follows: TGTGCCAGCAGCCGCGACGGAGGGAACTATGGCTACACCTTC.

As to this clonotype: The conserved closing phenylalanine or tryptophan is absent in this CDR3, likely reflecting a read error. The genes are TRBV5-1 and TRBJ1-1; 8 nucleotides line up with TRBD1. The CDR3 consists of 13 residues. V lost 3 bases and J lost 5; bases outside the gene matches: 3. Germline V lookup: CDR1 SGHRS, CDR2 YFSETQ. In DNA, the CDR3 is TGCGCCAGCAGCTCGACAGGGGCAACTGAAGCTTTCCTT. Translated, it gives CASSSTGATEAFL.

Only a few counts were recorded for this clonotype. CDR3 nucleotide sequence: TGTGCCAGCAGTACCCCCAGCGGGAGGGCCCGGGAGACCCAGTACTTC. Protein sequence: CASSTPSGRARETQYF. V is TRBV6-1 and J is TRBJ2-5, with TRBD2 identical over 10 bases. Looked up from germline, CDR1 is MNHNS and CDR2 is SASEGT. The CDR3 loop spans 16 amino acids. Germline trimming cut 5 bases from V and 5 bases from J; bases unmatched to any gene: 11.

CDR3 DNA: TGTGCCAGCAGTACGGCCGCTTCCTACGAGCAGTACTTC. Its protein is CASSTAASYEQYF. This chain joins TRBV7-6 and TRBJ2-7; D gene ambiguous. From germline, CDR1 is SGHVS and CDR2 FNYEAQ. V lost 6 bases and J lost 1, with 10 bases in between. CDR3 length: 13 residues. The whole variable domain, filled in from reference TRBV7-6 and TRBJ2-7, reads GAGVSQSPRYKVTKRGQDVALRCDPISGHVSLYWYRQALGQGPEFLTYFNYEAQQDKSGLPNDRFSAERPEGSISTLTIQRTEQRDSAMYRCASSTAASYEQYFGPGTRLTVT.